This TCR beta chain was captured in a study of cytomegalovirus exposure and HLA in healthy donors. 60 Vbeta and 13 Jbeta primers were used in PCR. Clones were read by immunoSEQ multiplex PCR, and TCRdb kept only the in-frame ones, dropping some. This table has 95,000 to 150,000 clones, roughly three fifths appearing once. Germline lookup yields CDR1 MNHNY and CDR2 SVGAGI (reference sequence). CDR3 length: 15 amino acids. Trimming took 6 bases from V and 1 from J; bases not matched to a gene: 3. Study results and caveats: Sequence variants that were highly shared formed a cluster that was likely a sequencing artifact. Across HLA loci, a later analysis found differing TCR association rates, with DRB1 most and HLA-C fewest. A later analysis found most CMV-associated TCR beta chains apparently HLA-restricted.

Of note for this clone: Its antigen is currently unknown.

The sample was PBMCs. The receptor's source is a young man in good health and CMV-seronegative. This chain links TRBV6-6 with TRBJ2-6; 7 positions match TRBD1. For the CDR3, the DNA is TGTGCCAGCAGCTCGGACAGGTCTGGGGCCAACGTCCTGACTTTC. This gives the protein CASSSDRSGANVLTF.